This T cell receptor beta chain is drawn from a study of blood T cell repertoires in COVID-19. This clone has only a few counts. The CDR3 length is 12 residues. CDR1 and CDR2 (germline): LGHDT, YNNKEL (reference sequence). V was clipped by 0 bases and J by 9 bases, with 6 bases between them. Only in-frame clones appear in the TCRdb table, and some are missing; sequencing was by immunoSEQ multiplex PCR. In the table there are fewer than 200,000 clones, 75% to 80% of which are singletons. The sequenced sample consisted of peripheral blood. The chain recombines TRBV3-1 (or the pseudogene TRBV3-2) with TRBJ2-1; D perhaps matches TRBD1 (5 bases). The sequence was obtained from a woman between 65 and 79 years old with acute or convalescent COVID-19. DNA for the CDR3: TGTGCCAGCAGCCAAGATAGGGGTGAGCAGTTCTTC. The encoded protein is CASSQDRGEQFF.